A few counts support the clone carrying this TCR beta chain. For the second PCR, which ran for about 6 to 11 cycles, a sample-barcoded 5' primer and a J-beta primer mix were used. TCRdb reanalysed the 5' RACE reads using MiXCR and keeps one entry per CDR3 protein. The data contain around 940,000 distinct CDR3 sequences, around 54% of them singletons. This sample is drawn from a study of blood T cells in healthy people across ages. The CDR3 spans 16 residues. Germline CDR1 is MNHEY and CDR2 is SVGEGT. The J segment lost 5 bases and the V segment lost 2 bases, leaving 10 bases of the junction unmatched.

The gene calls are TRBV6-2 or TRBV6-3 and TRBJ2-5; TRBD2 matches 8 bases. The material sequenced was blood. The origin of this receptor is a woman between 55 and 75 years old in good health. The CDR3 DNA is TGTGCCAGCAGTTACGATCGGGAGGGCCTAGGGGAGACCCAGTACTTC. Amino acids: CASSYDREGLGETQYF.